One sample yielded the 7 T cell receptor beta chains listed below, sequenced in a study of post-analysis software for immune sequencing data. Whole-study results and caveats: Controls showed lower frequencies than patients for a handful of TRBV segments, and TRBV5-6, TRBV5-1 and TRBV20-1 were among these.

The antigens for these receptors are not known. Unique-molecular-identifier-tagged TCR beta cDNA libraries were used. TCRdb reanalysed the PCR reads using MiXCR and keeps one entry per CDR3 protein. In the table there are 750,000 to 950,000 distinct CDR3 sequences, around 50% of which are singletons. The sample was blood. The receptors were sampled from a girl aged 10 to 17 with multiple sclerosis.

The chain couples TRBV7-8 to TRBJ2-4; TRBD1 aligns across 8 bases. The DNA end lines up better with TRBJ2-5; the J call may be wrong. The germline V gene has CDR1 SGHVS and CDR2 FQNEAQ. The length of the CDR3 is 15 residues. CDR3 loop: CASSWVQGAGETQYF. CDR3 DNA sequence: TGTGCCAGCAGCTGGGTGCAGGGGGCGGGAGAGACCCAGTACTTC.

This clonotype was counted a few times. V gene TRBV5-1 combines with J gene TRBJ2-7, with D possibly TRBD1 on 6 matching bases. Per the germline V gene, CDR1 is SGHRS and CDR2 is YFSETQ. The CDR3 length is 14 residues. Trimming cost V 0 bases and J 3 bases, with 10 bases left between them. The CDR3 coding sequence is TGCGCCAGCAGCTTGGTCGGACAGAGCTACGAGCAGTACTTC. It specifies CASSLVGQSYEQYF.

This clonotype has just a few counts. The J gene is TRBJ2-6, the V gene TRBV2; 8 bases line up with TRBD1. Trimming removed 6 bases from V and 1 base from J; junction bases left unmatched: 8. Germline-derived CDR1 and CDR2 are SNHLY and FYNNEI. This CDR3 is built from 17 residues. The CDR3, as DNA: TGTGCCAGCAGGATCCCAGGGGGCCGTTCTGGGGCCAACGTCCTGACTTTC. Encoded protein: CASRIPGGRSGANVLTF.

Only a few counts were recorded for this clonotype. The CDR3 DNA is TGTGCCACCAGCAGAGGTGTAGGGTTAAATCAGCCCCAGCATTTT. Translating gives CATSRGVGLNQPQHF. The chain couples TRBV15 to TRBJ1-5, with D hard to call. Trimming stripped 1 base from V and 4 bases from J, with 11 bases between. Germline assignment: CDR1 LNHNV and CDR2 YYDKDF (reference sequence). CDR3 length: 15 amino acids.

The chain links TRBV29-1 to TRBJ2-4; a possible D gene is TRBD2 (6 bases). The CDR3 consists of 10 residues. Germline loops: CDR1 SQVTM, CDR2 ANQGSEA. Trimming shortened V by 4 bases and J by 11 bases, and 9 bases separated the two germline ends. CDR3 sequence reads: CSVGDFVQYF. The CDR3 nucleotides read TGCAGCGTTGGGGACTTCGTTCAGTACTTC.

The chain uses TRBV7-2 and TRBJ2-3; tentatively, D is TRBD2 (6 bases). V was shortened by 1 base and J by 0 bases, with 11 bases between the two germline ends. Germline V lookup: CDR1 SGHTA, CDR2 FQGNSA. The CDR3 length is 16 residues. CDR3 protein: CASSLGGTTSTDTQYF. CDR3 coding DNA: TGTGCCAGCAGCTTAGGCGGGACCACAAGCACAGATACGCAGTATTTT.

This clonotype was detected only a few times. CDR3 nucleotides: TGTGCCAGCACTACGAGGAGGGGGACTAATGAAAAACTGTTTTTT. Translated, it gives CASTTRRGTNEKLFF. The chain is built from TRBV12-3 or TRBV12-4 and TRBJ1-4; D is perhaps TRBD1 (6 bases). The V and J ends lost 7 bases and 2 bases respectively, with 14 bases between them. This CDR3 has 15 residues.